This T cell receptor beta chain was identified during a study of cytomegalovirus exposure and HLA in healthy donors. About the study: A prior study identified approximately 120 million unique TCR beta sequences from some 200 million T cells.

Per germline, CDR1 SGHNT and CDR2 YYREEE (reference sequence). CDR3 length: 14 residues. V shed 0 bases and J shed 3 bases, with 9 bases lying between them. Study results and limitations: Other equally common chains were less clonally expanded than HLA-associated TCR beta chains, a later analysis showed.

Regarding this clone: The antigen remains undetermined.

PCR amplification relied on 60 Vbeta primers (plus 13 Jbeta primers). In the original workflow: In a later analysis, the count reached 74 million or so unique TCR beta chains, with 8.5 million to 14 million shared. Clones were read by immunoSEQ multiplex PCR, and TCRdb kept only the in-frame ones, dropping some. The DNA was the basis for D and trimming; V, J and clone size are from that table. The sample shows about 140,000 clones, 70% to 80% of them seen only once. Everyone who donated was a healthy bone marrow donor. This receptor was taken from a female donor in good health and CMV-seronegative. The V call is TRBV5-4, the J call TRBJ1-2, with D maybe TRBD1 (5 bases). Sequencing used PBMCs. The CDR3 nucleotides read TGTGCCAGCAGCTTGGTGTTGACAGACTATGGCTACACCTTC. Protein product: CASSLVLTDYGYTF. Filled out from reference TRBV5-4 and TRBJ1-2, the complete variable domain reads ETGVTQSPTHLIKTRGQQVTLRCSSQSGHNTVSWYQQALGQGPQFIFQYYREEENGRGNFPPRFSGLQFPNYSSELNVNALELDDSALYLCASSLVLTDYGYTFGSGTRLTVV.